This T cell receptor (beta chain) was documented in a study of blood T cell repertoires in COVID-19. Study-wide context: T cells, B-cell-depleted T cells, or PBMCs supplied cDNA or gDNA.

V was clipped by 0 bases and J by 0 bases, with 13 bases between them. Germline CDR1 and CDR2: SGDLS and YYNGEE. This CDR3 is 17 amino acids long. Participants were aged about 18 to 90 years, lived in 20 to 30 US areas, and enrolled virtually. Grouping used clinical history reported by participants in a survey and questionnaire. Authors' data handling: Cell counts per sample came from amplifying reference gene primers. Produced via immunoSEQ multiplex PCR; TCRdb's table is partial and in-frame only. Clone size and the V and J calls come from that table; the DNA yielded D and trimming. Of a few hundred thousand clones in the sample, approximately 90% were seen once.

The rearrangement links TRBV9 to TRBJ2-1, with unresolved D. Sequencing used PBMCs or T cells enriched from blood (not recorded which). The origin of this receptor is a man aged 18-30 years who had recovered from COVID-19. The CDR3 DNA is TGTGCCAGCAGCGTAGTTACTGGTTCAAGCTCCTACAATGAGCAGTTCTTC. Encoded protein: CASSVVTGSSSYNEQFF. Together with reference TRBV9 and TRBJ2-1, the CDR3 gives the full variable domain: DSGVTQTPKHLITATGQRVTLRCSPRSGDLSVYWYQQSLDQGLQFLIQYYNGEERAKGNILERFSAQQFPDLHSELNLSSLELGDSALYFCASSVVTGSSSYNEQFFGPGTRLTVL.